Given below is one T cell receptor (beta chain) in context. The antigen remains unidentified. This entry comes from a study of OX40 agonist ivuxolimab in advanced cancers. Study-level information: Those treated in dose escalation had hepatocellular carcinoma, melanoma, renal cell cancer or head and neck cancer.

The CDR3 is made up of 14 amino acids. V was clipped by 4 bases and J by 3 bases; unmatched bases: 6. Germline V CDR1 and CDR2: SGHRS, YFSETQ. Sequencing used immunoSEQ multiplex PCR; TCRdb keeps in-frame clones, though not all of them. The profile shows 90,000 or so clones, 89% of them singletons. Study-level results: Partial responders treated at 0.1-3.0 mg/kg exhibited clonal expansion among the lowest measured. CD8+ T cells averaged more expanded clones than CD4+.

The V gene is TRBV5-1, the J gene TRBJ1-1, with 7 bases lining up with TRBD1. Specimen: CD4+ or CD8+ T cells sorted from blood, collected in a trial of the OX40 agonist ivuxolimab. The TCR was taken from an adult with an advanced solid tumor such as melanoma, head and neck, liver or kidney cancer. CDR3 nucleotides: TGCGCCAGCAGCCCGGAGCAGGGGGACACTGAAGCTTTCTTT. Its translation: CASSPEQGDTEAFF.